A single sample gave rise to the 31 T cell receptor beta chains below, sequenced in a study of blood T cell repertoires in COVID-19. Here immunoSEQ multiplex PCR was the method, and the copy in TCRdb shows in-frame clones only, minus some. The data contain about 410,000 clones, approximately 91% of them seen just once; the ten biggest clones take up less than 2%. The sequencing sample was made of peripheral blood. The source is a woman between 35 and 50 years old with COVID-19, enrolled during active disease.

For the CDR3, the DNA is TGCGCCAGCAGCCATGGACAGGGGTGGGCAGATACGCAGTATTTT. Its protein product is CASSHGQGWADTQYF. This chain connects TRBV4-3 to TRBJ2-3; TRBD1 matches at 9 bases. The CDR3 sequence is 15 residues long. V dropped 3 bases and J dropped 4; count of bases not matched to a gene: 5. The V gene's germline CDR1 is LGHNA and CDR2 YSLEER.

For this clone: Additional DNA sequences in this sample encode the identical CDR3. The V call is TRBV11-2, the J call TRBJ2-7; D gene ambiguous. V dropped 1 base and J dropped 3 bases, with 7 bases sitting between them. Looked up from germline, CDR1 is SGHAT and CDR2 is FQNNGV. This CDR3 has 13 residues. DNA for the CDR3: TGTGCCAGCAGCTTAGGACTTCTCTACGAGCAGTACTTC. This sequence encodes CASSLGLLYEQYF.

This clone has only one observation. The chain couples TRBV19 to TRBJ1-1; D might be TRBD1 (5 bases). The CDR3 sequence is 14 residues long. The V end was cut by 1 base, the J end by 2 bases, with 8 bases between. In germline, CDR1 is LNHDA, CDR2 SQIVND (reference sequence). The CDR3 DNA sequence: TGTGCCAGTAGTATAGCAGGGCATAACACTGAAGCTTTCTTT. Translation: CASSIAGHNTEAFF.

The chain carries TRBV2 and TRBJ2-7; weak D call: TRBD1 (6 bases). There are 15 residues in the CDR3. Per germline, CDR1 SNHLY and CDR2 FYNNEI. Trimming removed 3 bases at V and 1 base at J, with 13 bases between. CDR3 sequence reads: CASSELPTGSYEQYF. The CDR3 DNA sequence: TGTGCCAGCAGTGAGCTGCCGACAGGATCCTACGAGCAGTACTTC.

The rearrangement joins TRBV21-1 to TRBJ1-1. TRBV21-1 counts as a pseudogene. The length of the CDR3 is 12 residues. CDR3 sequence: CASTLGGAEAFF. CDR3 bases: TGTGCCAGCACCCTCGGGGGGGCTGAAGCTTTCTTT.

In DNA form, the CDR3 reads TGTGCCAGTAGTGTCCTGACAGGGGGCGGGCAGCCCCAGCATTTT. Protein sequence: CASSVLTGGGQPQHF. The chain carries TRBV19 and TRBJ1-5; 10 bases are shared with TRBD1. The CDR3 consists of 15 residues. V lost 5 bases to trimming and J lost 7 bases; unmatched junction nucleotides: 8. Germline CDR1 reads LNHDA; CDR2 reads SQIVND (reference sequence).

V usage is TRBV28 and J usage is TRBJ2-1, with TRBD1 identical over 8 bases. Germline CDR1 and CDR2: MDHEN and SYDVKM. The CDR3 extends over 19 amino acids. The ends lost 5 bases at V and 9 bases at J; junction bases unmatched: 24. The CDR3: CASSPLVTGAKGVSGEQFF. As DNA, the CDR3 is TGTGCCAGCAGTCCCCTGGTGACAGGGGCCAAAGGAGTGTCGGGTGAGCAGTTCTTC.

The rearrangement uses TRBV7-2 and TRBJ1-4; no clear D. Trimming shortened V by 5 bases and J by 7 bases, and 11 bases separated the two germline ends. CDR1 is SGHTA, CDR2 FQGNSA, per germline. CDR3 length: 13 amino acids. The CDR3 loop reads CASSIEGGEKLFF. The CDR3, as DNA: TGTGCCAGCAGCATTGAGGGTGGTGAAAAACTGTTTTTT.

This clone occurred once. The rearrangement links TRBV11-1 to TRBJ1-1; D unresolved. V was shortened by 5 bases and J by 0 bases, with 7 bases between the two germline ends. Germline-derived CDR1 and CDR2 are SGHAT and FQDESV (reference sequence). The CDR3 has 13 amino acids. Written as DNA, the CDR3 is TGTGCCAGCAGCAACCAGATGAACACTGAAGCTTTCTTT. Protein product: CASSNQMNTEAFF.

The chain links TRBV7-3 to TRBJ2-7; 7 nucleotides line up with TRBD1. Per the germline V gene, CDR1 is SGHTA and CDR2 is FQGTGA. The CDR3 is 15 residues long. After removal of 2 bases from V and 9 bases from J, the junction contained 13 bases not matched to a gene. CDR3 residues: CASSLGTASYDGQYF. The DNA for the CDR3 is TGTGCCAGCAGCTTAGGGACAGCAAGCTACGACGGGCAGTACTTC.

This clone showed up just once. The rearrangement uses TRBV9 and TRBJ2-1; TRBD2 matches 9 bases. Per the germline V gene, CDR1 is SGDLS and CDR2 is YYNGEE. V shed 0 bases, J shed 7 bases, and the junction held 8 bases outside the gene matches. The CDR3 is made up of 16 amino acids. The CDR3 loop reads CASSVVPAGGENEQFF. CDR3 DNA sequence: TGTGCCAGCAGCGTAGTTCCAGCGGGAGGAGAAAATGAGCAGTTCTTC.

The chain uses TRBV9 and TRBJ2-3, with 11 bases aligning to TRBD2. Germline CDR1 and CDR2: SGDLS and YYNGEE. The trim removed 2 bases at V and 4 bases at J, leaving 3 bases unmatched. This CDR3 region has 15 residues. CDR3 sequence (DNA): TGTGCCAGCAGCGTTATAGCGGGGGGGGCAGATACGCAGTATTTT. Amino acid sequence: CASSVIAGGADTQYF.

The rearrangement uses TRBV10-3 and TRBJ1-3; TRBD1 aligns across 7 bases. The CDR3 extends over 15 amino acids. Trimming cost V 7 bases and J 2 bases; bases outside gene matches: 8. Per the germline V gene, CDR1 is ENHRY and CDR2 is SYGVKD. The CDR3 DNA sequence: TGTGCCATCAACCGACAGGGTATAACTGGAAACACCATATATTTT. Translating it yields CAINRQGITGNTIYF.

The chain is built from TRBV7-8 and TRBJ2-5; perhaps TRBD2 as D (7 bases). The CDR3 contains 14 residues. Germline CDR1 reads SGHVS; CDR2 reads FQNEAQ. Trimming cost V 1 base and J 5 bases, with 11 bases left between them. The chain's CDR3 is CASSLDRGAETQYF. In nucleotides, the CDR3 is TGTGCCAGCAGCTTAGATCGGGGGGCGGAGACCCAGTACTTC.

The chain is built from TRBV11-2 and TRBJ1-2, with 7 bases lining up with TRBD1. Germline V CDR1 and CDR2: SGHAT, FQNNGV. This CDR3 has 17 residues. V trimming: 0 bases; J trimming: 4 bases; junction bases outside the gene matches: 11. The CDR3 DNA is TGTGCCAGCAGCTTAGATCCCCAGACAGGGAGGATCTATGGCTACACCTTC. Amino acid sequence: CASSLDPQTGRIYGYTF.

The chain uses TRBV2 and TRBJ1-6; D possibly corresponds to TRBD1 (6 bases). Germline loops: CDR1 SNHLY, CDR2 FYNNEI. The V and J ends lost 3 bases and 8 bases respectively, with 11 bases between them. The CDR3 consists of 14 residues. The CDR3 DNA sequence: TGTGCCAGCAGTGATGACAGGTTGGATTCACCCCTCCACTTT. Translating it yields CASSDDRLDSPLHF.

With regard to this clone: At the DNA level, this CDR3 is encoded by other sequences in the same sample as well. The gene calls are TRBV9 and TRBJ2-3, with D tentatively TRBD1 (6 bases). The CDR3 runs 14 residues. Germline V gene data show CDR1 as SGDLS and CDR2 as YYNGEE. With 4 bases removed from V and 1 base from J, the gap between germline ends came to 10 bases. The CDR3 reads CASSSTGRTDTQYF. In DNA form, the CDR3 reads TGTGCCAGCAGCAGTACAGGGCGCACAGATACGCAGTATTTT.

The chain employs TRBV10-3 and TRBJ2-2; 9 bases are a match to TRBD1. The CDR3 runs 14 residues. In germline, CDR1 is ENHRY, CDR2 SYGVKD. V lost 7 bases, J lost 5 bases, and 5 bases stayed unmatched. CDR3 sequence (DNA): TGTGCCATCAAAGGACAGGGGAAGACCGGGGAGCTGTTTTTT. This encodes CAIKGQGKTGELFF.

This chain uses TRBV9 with TRBJ2-5; a possible D gene is TRBD1 (6 bases). This CDR3 has 14 residues. Trimming shortened V by 0 bases and J by 5 bases, and 11 bases separated the two germline ends. Germline lookup yields CDR1 SGDLS and CDR2 YYNGEE. The CDR3 spells CASSVDGTWETQYF. CDR3 DNA: TGTGCCAGCAGCGTAGACGGGACATGGGAGACCCAGTACTTC.

This clone was found once. This chain joins TRBV5-1 and TRBJ2-7; perhaps TRBD2 as D (7 bases). From germline, CDR1 is SGHRS and CDR2 YFSETQ. Trimming pared 4 bases from V and 12 bases from J, leaving 20 bases between. This CDR3 is built from 13 residues. The CDR3 loop is CASSPEGGVGTYF. CDR3 sequence (DNA): TGCGCCAGCAGCCCCGAGGGGGGGGTCGGTACGTACTTC.

The chain combines TRBV18 with TRBJ2-5; TRBD2 is a possible D gene (7 bases). The CDR3 extends over 15 amino acids. In germline, CDR1 is KGHSH, CDR2 LQKENI. V lost 3 bases, J lost 2 bases, and 13 bases lay in between. Written as DNA, the CDR3 is TGTGCCAGCTCACCTACGGGGGGCGCACAAGAGACCCAGTACTTC. It is translated as CASSPTGGAQETQYF.

The V and J genes are TRBV2 and TRBJ2-3; 9 bases are a match to TRBD2. V gave up 5 bases and J gave up 11 bases; unmatched junction bases: 11. The CDR3 sequence is 14 residues long. From germline, CDR1 is SNHLY and CDR2 FYNNEI. The DNA for the CDR3 is TGTGCCAGCAGTTCCGGGACTAGCCCGGAGGAGCAGTATTTT. Translation gives CASSSGTSPEEQYF.

The chain carries TRBV18 and TRBJ1-1; D perhaps matches TRBD1 (5 bases). Trimming stripped 3 bases from V and 1 base from J, with 15 bases between. Looked up from germline, CDR1 is KGHSH and CDR2 is LQKENI. There are 16 residues in the CDR3. CDR3 region: CASSPLLGGTNTEAFF. CDR3 DNA sequence: TGTGCCAGCTCACCCCTCTTGGGGGGGACGAACACTGAAGCTTTCTTT.

This clone was detected many times. V usage is TRBV18 and J usage is TRBJ2-3; 11 nucleotides match TRBD1. V lost 3 bases, J lost 3 bases, and 5 bases stayed unmatched. The CDR3 has 16 residues. CDR1 is KGHSH, CDR2 LQKENI, per germline. The CDR3 here is CASSPGTGGRTDTQYF. Written as DNA, the CDR3 is TGTGCCAGCTCACCTGGGACAGGGGGTCGTACAGATACGCAGTATTTT. The full variable domain, in which reference TRBV18 and TRBJ2-3 provide the parts outside the CDR3, is NAGVMQNPRHLVRRRGQEARLRCSPMKGHSHVYWYRQLPEEGLKFMVYLQKENIIDESGMPKERFSAEFPKEGPSILRIQQVVRGDSAAYFCASSPGTGGRTDTQYFGPGTRLTVL.

J is TRBJ1-5 and V is TRBV18; 7 positions agree with TRBD1. The trim removed 5 bases at V and 6 bases at J, leaving 10 bases unmatched. The CDR3 runs 15 residues. From germline, CDR1 is KGHSH and CDR2 LQKENI. CDR3 loop: CASSLGGGAGQPQHF. The CDR3 bases are TGTGCCAGCTCATTAGGAGGGGGCGCGGGTCAGCCCCAGCATTTT.

This chain connects TRBV28 to TRBJ2-7, with TRBD1 matching over 9 bases. Germline CDR1 reads MDHEN; CDR2 reads SYDVKM. V was pared by 0 bases and J by 5 bases, with 11 bases of the junction left unmatched. This CDR3 region has 17 residues. CDR3 nucleotide sequence: TGTGCCAGCAGTTTATGGGCAGGGGACAGGGTGAAGGACGAGCAGTACTTC. This gives the protein CASSLWAGDRVKDEQYF.

This chain joins TRBV5-5 and TRBJ2-3, with TRBD1 as a possible D gene (5 bases). V was pared by 4 bases and J by 6 bases, with 24 bases between. This CDR3 contains 17 residues. The germline V gene encodes CDR1 SGHKS and CDR2 YYEKEE (reference sequence). DNA of the CDR3: TGTGCCAGCAGCCGTACGGGCGCCCAGGGCACGGGTGATACGCAGTATTTT. Its translation: CASSRTGAQGTGDTQYF.

As regards this clone: This sample includes further DNA sequences coding for the same CDR3. The chain combines TRBV5-1 with TRBJ1-1; D is unresolved. The V and J ends lost 1 base and 0 bases respectively, with 7 bases between them. Germline CDR1 is SGHRS and CDR2 is YFSETQ. The CDR3 has 14 residues. CDR3 sequence reads: CASSLSGVNTEAFF. The CDR3 DNA reads TGCGCCAGCAGCTTGAGCGGGGTGAACACTGAAGCTTTCTTT.

The chain uses TRBV28 and TRBJ1-2; D perhaps matches TRBD1 (6 bases). The CDR3 spans 13 residues. CDR1 MDHEN and CDR2 SYDVKM come from the germline V gene. Trimming pared 5 bases from V and 5 bases from J, leaving 12 bases between. CDR3: CASSAQGFYGYTF. The CDR3 nucleotides are TGTGCCAGCAGTGCGCAGGGGTTTTATGGCTACACCTTC.

The chain joins TRBV24-1 to TRBJ1-2; no clear D gene. Germline CDR1 is KGHDR and CDR2 is SFDVKD. The CDR3 consists of 12 residues. V was cut by 9 bases and J by 10 bases, with 17 bases left in between. CDR3 in amino acids: CATLKNRGHYTF. CDR3 in DNA: TGTGCCACCCTGAAGAACCGGGGTCACTACACCTTC.

V and J are TRBV27 and TRBJ1-2, with a possible D match to TRBD1 (5 bases). Trimming removed 6 bases from V and 4 bases from J, with 18 bases in between. CDR3 length: 15 residues. Germline V gives CDR1 MNHEY, CDR2 SMNVEV (reference sequence). CDR3 bases: TGTGCCAGCAGCTCTGGGGGAAGGGGAGGCTATGGCTACACCTTC. Its translation is CASSSGGRGGYGYTF.